The 10 T cell receptor beta chains in this list originate from one sample, sequenced in a study of T cells in Graves' hyperthyroidism and ophthalmopathy. Amplified regions were TCR beta CDR3 sequences from RNA transcripts. The HTBI primer set was used in a first-round RT-PCR of the TCR CDR3. TCRdb fed the multiplex PCR reads into MiXCR, producing one record per CDR3 protein. The table shows fewer than 650,000 distinct CDR3 sequences, with 14% occurring only once. The sequencing sample was made of blood. Receptors were obtained from a woman in her forties with Graves' hyperthyroidism.

At least ten counts were recorded for this clonotype. The chain couples TRBV19 to TRBJ1-1; weak D call: TRBD1 (5 bases). Germline CDR1 is LNHDA and CDR2 is SQIVND (reference sequence). V dropped 5 bases and J dropped 3 bases, with 13 bases sitting between them. The CDR3 has 14 amino acids. The CDR3 DNA follows: TGTGCCAGTAGTCTGAGACCGGGACACACTGAAGCTTTCTTT. It is translated as CASSLRPGHTEAFF. The whole variable domain, filled in from reference TRBV19 and TRBJ1-1, reads DGGITQSPKYLFRKEGQNVTLSCEQNLNHDAMYWYRQDPGQGLRLIYYSQIVNDFQKGDIAEGYSVSREKKESFPLTVTSAQKNPTAFYLCASSLRPGHTEAFFGQGTRLTVV.

As regards this clonotype: A much more abundant neighbour one base away suggests this may be a read error. The chain is built from TRBV12-3 or TRBV12-4 and TRBJ2-1, with TRBD2 matching 9 bases. CDR3 size: 15 residues. The CDR3 here is CASRSGLAGSNKQFF. The CDR3 bases are TGTGCCAGCAGAAGCGGGCTAGCGGGATCCAATAAGCAGTTCTTC.

A remark on this clonotype: A read error may produce the germline difference seen at one junction end. The chain links TRBV3-1 to TRBJ1-1; D call uncertain. There are 12 residues in the CDR3. Germline CDR1 and CDR2: LGHDT and YNNKEL (reference sequence). The DNA for the CDR3 is TGTGCCAGCGGCCATGGGAGGACTGAAGCTTTCTTT. As protein: CASGHGRTEAFF.

This clonotype was detected only a few times. This chain links TRBV28 with TRBJ2-5; 15 bases are a match to TRBD2. J was trimmed by 5 bases and V by 5 bases; bases with no gene match: 15. The CDR3 totals 19 residues. Germline lookup yields CDR1 MDHEN and CDR2 SYDVKM. The DNA for the CDR3 is TGTGCCAGCAGTCTGATCCTGCGGACTAGCGGGAGGGCCTGGGAGACCCAGTACTTC. Protein product: CASSLILRTSGRAWETQYF. Full variable domain (remainder filled in from reference TRBV28 and TRBJ2-5): DVKVTQSSRYLVKRTGEKVFLECVQDMDHENMFWYRQDPGLGLRLIYFSYDVKMKEKGDIPEGYSVSREKKERFSLILESASTNQTSMYLCASSLILRTSGRAWETQYFGPGTRLLVL.

The table lists this clonotype with many counts. The chain carries TRBV28 and TRBJ2-3; 8 bases are shared with TRBD2. V gave up 5 bases and J gave up 0 bases; unmatched junction bases: 7. This CDR3 has 16 residues. Per germline, CDR1 MDHEN and CDR2 SYDVKM. CDR3 DNA: TGTGCCAGCAGTATAAGGACTAGCCAGAGCACAGATACGCAGTATTTT. The encoded protein is CASSIRTSQSTDTQYF.

This clonotype was found many times. The chain combines TRBV20-1 with TRBJ2-1; 8 bases line up with TRBD2. V gave up 3 bases and J gave up 2 bases; unmatched junction bases: 9. This CDR3 has 16 residues. The germline gives CDR1 DFQATT, CDR2 SNEGSKA (reference sequence). CDR3 region: CSASTTGTRAYNEQFF. CDR3 nucleotide sequence: TGCAGTGCTAGCACTACCGGGACTAGGGCCTACAATGAGCAGTTCTTC.

This clonotype was detected a few times. This chain connects TRBV15 to TRBJ1-2; D is unclear. The CDR3 length is 13 residues. Germline values: CDR1 LNHNV, CDR2 YYDKDF (reference sequence). V was trimmed by 0 bases and J by 8 bases, leaving 10 bases between them. The CDR3, as DNA: TGTGCCACCAGCAGAGATCACCTGGGAGGCTACACCTTC. This codes for CATSRDHLGGYTF.

The table lists this clonotype with many counts. The chain is built from TRBV7-8 and TRBJ1-5; D call uncertain. Germline CDR1 and CDR2: SGHVS and FQNEAQ. Trimming took off 2 bases at V and 0 bases at J, with 8 bases between the two ends. The CDR3 contains 15 residues. The CDR3 bases are TGTGCCAGCAGCTTAAGTGGCAATAGCAATCAGCCCCAGCATTTT. Translated, it gives CASSLSGNSNQPQHF. Using reference TRBV7-8 and TRBJ1-5 for the parts outside the CDR3, the full variable domain is GAGVSQSPRYKVAKRGQDVALRCDPISGHVSLFWYQQALGQGPEFLTYFQNEAQLDKSGLPSDRFFAERPEGSVSTLKIQRTQQEDSAVYLCASSLSGNSNQPQHFGDGTRLSIL.

J is TRBJ1-1 and V is TRBV6-5; D may be TRBD1 (6 bases). CDR1 and CDR2 from the germline V gene are MNHEY and SVGAGI. The CDR3 consists of 16 residues. V was clipped by 2 bases and J by 4 bases, with 17 bases between them. The CDR3 loop reads CASSYRTGSHATEAFF. The CDR3 DNA follows: TGTGCCAGCAGTTACCGAACAGGGAGTCATGCCACTGAAGCTTTCTTT.

This clonotype appeared once. The chain has TRBV12-3 or TRBV12-4 and TRBJ1-1, with 7 bases lining up with TRBD1. The CDR3 covers 14 residues. V was pared by 1 base and J by 6 bases, with 5 bases of the junction left unmatched. The CDR3 sequence is CASSLDRGGAEAFF. As DNA, the CDR3 is TGTGCCAGCAGTTTAGACAGGGGAGGGGCTGAAGCTTTCTTT.